Sequencing of this T cell receptor beta chain was carried out in a study of blood T cell repertoires in COVID-19. Study in general: Samples came from the United States, Italy and Spain, spanning acute and convalescent COVID-19. T cells, B-cell-depleted T cells, or PBMCs supplied cDNA or gDNA.

In the authors' workflow: Reference gene primers were amplified, and this amplification served to estimate nucleated cell counts. Sequencing was performed with immunoSEQ multiplex PCR; in TCRdb, only in-frame clones are kept and a portion is missing. V, J and clone size reflect that table, while D and trimming were determined from the DNA. The sample has 120,000 to 150,000 clones; approximately 88% are singletons. Trimming pared 4 bases from V and 3 bases from J, leaving 9 bases between. The germline V gene has CDR1 LNHDA and CDR2 SQIVND (reference sequence). The CDR3 is 14 residues long. The rearrangement links TRBV19 to TRBJ2-2; the D gene is possibly TRBD1 (5 bases). This sequence originates from a man aged 55 to 70 with active or convalescent COVID-19. The sequencing input was peripheral blood. In DNA form, the CDR3 reads TGTGCCAGTAGTAAGGGGAAGGACACCGGGGAGCTGTTTTTT. Amino acids: CASSKGKDTGELFF.